Below, 21 T cell receptor beta chains from the same sample are listed, as sequenced in a study of blood T cell repertoires in COVID-19 (dated by TCRdb to 2019 to 2021). The library was prepared using the immunoSEQ multiplex PCR assay. The clones in this table, taken by TCRdb from immuneACCESS, are in-frame only. Not every clone is retained; where verified, under half of the shortfall comes from an unresolved V gene, and the cause of the rest is unknown. In all, the sample holds 210,000 or so clones, and roughly four fifths of those were seen once. The biggest ten clones account for over 9.5% of the sample. Source material: peripheral blood. Every receptor here comes from a middle-aged woman with acute or convalescent COVID-19.

On this clone: Different DNA sequences within this sample yield the same CDR3. J is TRBJ2-7 and V is TRBV6-5; D possibly corresponds to TRBD1 (5 bases). The CDR3 is made up of 13 amino acids. Per germline, CDR1 MNHEY and CDR2 SVGAGI. Trimming removed 2 bases at V and 1 base at J, with 6 bases between. This CDR3 reads CASSYGQSYEQYF. The CDR3 DNA reads TGTGCCAGCAGTTACGGACAATCCTACGAGCAGTACTTC.

The chain combines TRBV6-5 with TRBJ2-7, with 12 nucleotides matching TRBD2. The V gene's germline CDR1 is MNHEY and CDR2 SVGAGI. The CDR3 covers 13 residues. V lost 7 bases, J lost 3 bases, and 1 base stayed unmatched. CDR3 region: CASKGLAGYEQYF. CDR3 nucleotides: TGTGCCAGCAAGGGACTAGCGGGCTACGAGCAGTACTTC.

In this sample, this clone turned up once. The V call is TRBV10-2, the J call TRBJ1-2, with 9 bases fitting TRBD1. The CDR3 is 15 residues long. Germline V CDR1 and CDR2: WSHSY, SAAADI. V shed 2 bases, J shed 8 bases, and the junction held 9 bases outside the gene matches. The CDR3 region is CASSEHPRTGEGYTF. DNA of the CDR3: TGCGCCAGCAGTGAGCACCCGAGGACAGGGGAAGGCTACACCTTC.

The J gene is TRBJ2-6, the V gene TRBV11-2, with 7 bases fitting TRBD1. This CDR3 is built from 17 residues. The V segment lost 4 bases and the J segment 0 bases; nucleotides outside the gene matches: 6. CDR1 is SGHAT, CDR2 FQNNGV, per germline. CDR3: CASSSPTGLSGANVLTF. The CDR3 DNA reads TGTGCCAGCAGCTCGCCGACAGGGCTCTCTGGGGCCAACGTCCTGACTTTC. The variable domain in full, completed from reference TRBV11-2 and TRBJ2-6, reads EAGVAQSPRYKIIEKRQSVAFWCNPISGHATLYWYQQILGQGPKLLIQFQNNGVVDDSQLPKDRFSAERLKGVDSTLKIQPAKLEDSAVYLCASSSPTGLSGANVLTFGAGSRLTVL.

The CDR3, as DNA: TGTGCCAGCAGCCGGACAGGGGGGGGTTACAATGAGCAGTTCTTC. Its protein is CASSRTGGGYNEQFF. The gene calls are TRBV6-5 and TRBJ2-1; the match to TRBD1 covers 10 bases. V lost 6 bases, J lost 4 bases, and 6 bases stayed unmatched. Germline CDR1 MNHEY, CDR2 SVGAGI. This CDR3 is built from 15 residues.

The chain carries TRBV25-1 and TRBJ2-2; D ambiguous. Germline lookup yields CDR1 MGHDK and CDR2 SYGVNS. The CDR3 is 15 residues long. Trimming took off 3 bases at V and 7 bases at J, with 15 bases between the two ends. CDR3 residues: CASSEFVLGGGELFF. The CDR3, as DNA: TGTGCCAGCAGTGAGTTCGTACTTGGTGGCGGGGAGCTGTTTTTT.

This clone has a handful of counts. This chain joins TRBV27 and TRBJ1-3; D is possibly TRBD1 (5 bases). The V gene lost 5 bases and the J gene lost 0 bases, with 14 bases spanning the gap. The germline gives CDR1 MNHEY, CDR2 SMNVEV (reference sequence). The CDR3 loop spans 16 amino acids. The CDR3: CASSRPQGYSGNTIYF. CDR3 nucleotide sequence: TGTGCCAGCAGTCGCCCCCAGGGATACTCTGGAAACACCATATATTTT.

This sequence joins TRBV4-1 and TRBJ1-1, with TRBD1 identical over 9 bases. Germline V gene lookup returns CDR1 MGHRA and CDR2 YSYEKL. V lost 4 bases and J lost 3; bases outside the gene matches: 12. The CDR3 consists of 17 residues. DNA for the CDR3: TGCGCCAGCAGCCCTGTCCCGGGACAGGGTACGGACACTGAAGCTTTCTTT. It translates to CASSPVPGQGTDTEAFF.

In its sample, this clone was seen once. The V and J genes are TRBV4-2 and TRBJ2-1, with 10 bases that match TRBD1. The CDR3 contains 16 residues. Trimming took 1 base from V and 9 from J; bases not matched to a gene: 9. Germline values: CDR1 LGHNA, CDR2 YNFKEQ. As DNA, the CDR3 is TGTGCCAGCAGCCAAGGGGGAGACAGGGGGCGCATTGAGCAGTTCTTC. Amino acid sequence: CASSQGGDRGRIEQFF.

The CDR3 bases are TGTGCCAGCAGCCAAAGATCCGCGAGGGGGTCGGAGTTATGGACCTATTACAATGAGCAGTTCTTC. Protein: CASSQRSARGSELWTYYNEQFF. The gene calls are TRBV3-1 (or the pseudogene TRBV3-2) and TRBJ2-1; TRBD1 is a possible D gene (6 bases). Germline CDR1 reads LGHDT; CDR2 reads YNNKEL (reference sequence). The CDR3 consists of 22 residues. Trimming shortened V by 2 bases and J by 4 bases, and 33 bases separated the two germline ends.

V and J are TRBV6-5 and TRBJ2-1, with 10 positions matching TRBD2. The germline V gene encodes CDR1 MNHEY and CDR2 SVGAGI. V was clipped by 5 bases and J by 6 bases; unmatched bases: 7. CDR3 size: 15 residues. The CDR3 coding sequence is TGTGCCAGCAGTCTAGCGGGGGAGGGACGCAATGAGCAGTTCTTC. Amino acids: CASSLAGEGRNEQFF.

V and J are TRBV19 and TRBJ1-1; tentative D call: TRBD1 (5 bases). CDR3 length: 15 amino acids. Per the germline V gene, CDR1 is LNHDA and CDR2 is SQIVND (reference sequence). Trimming cost V 8 bases and J 1 base, with 17 bases left between them. The CDR3 is CASGASNRGNTEAFF. Here the CDR3 DNA reads TGTGCCAGTGGGGCCAGCAACAGAGGGAACACTGAAGCTTTCTTT.

V is TRBV7-8 and J is TRBJ1-6; D perhaps matches TRBD1 (5 bases). The V end was cut by 5 bases, the J end by 14 bases, with 19 bases between. CDR1 and CDR2 from the germline V gene are SGHVS and FQNEAQ. The CDR3 has 14 residues. The CDR3 sequence is CASSLGGMGLTLHF. CDR3 DNA: TGTGCCAGCAGCCTTGGAGGGATGGGGCTCACCCTCCACTTT.

This clone is categorized as medium-sized (0.01 to 0.1%). V and J are TRBV6-6 and TRBJ1-1; D is unclear. V lost 4 bases and J lost 2, with 5 bases in between. Germline V lookup: CDR1 MNHNY, CDR2 SVGAGI (reference sequence). This CDR3 region has 12 residues. CDR3 in amino acids: CASSLSNTEAFF. Here the CDR3 DNA reads TGTGCCAGCAGTTTGAGCAACACTGAAGCTTTCTTT.

The rearrangement uses TRBV27 and TRBJ1-2, with D possibly matching TRBD1 (5 bases). The V end was cut by 4 bases, the J end by 3 bases, with 15 bases between. This CDR3 spans 15 amino acids. Germline CDR1 reads MNHEY; CDR2 reads SMNVEV (reference sequence). The CDR3: CASSSPGGSDYGYTF. The CDR3 region has the DNA TGTGCCAGCAGTTCTCCGGGGGGTTCCGACTATGGCTACACCTTC.

The V call is TRBV11-2, the J call TRBJ1-5; TRBD1 might be the D (5 bases). The CDR3 length is 13 residues. The V gene lost 2 bases and the J gene lost 5 bases, with 7 bases spanning the gap. CDR1 SGHAT and CDR2 FQNNGV come from the germline V gene. Here the CDR3 reads CASSLWGDQPQHF. CDR3 sequence (DNA): TGTGCCAGCAGCTTATGGGGGGATCAGCCCCAGCATTTT.

The chain carries TRBV24-1 and TRBJ2-1; the D gene is possibly TRBD2 (6 bases). The CDR3 spans 14 residues. Germline CDR1 is KGHDR and CDR2 is SFDVKD. The V and J ends lost 4 bases and 10 bases respectively, with 16 bases between them. The CDR3 DNA reads as TGTGCCACCAGTGACCTCCCCGGGACTTCGGAGCAGTTCTTC. Its translation is CATSDLPGTSEQFF.

In this sample, this clone turned up a few times. V usage is TRBV2 and J usage is TRBJ1-1; D is unclear. This CDR3 comprises 14 residues. The V gene lost 8 bases and the J gene lost 1 base, with 14 bases spanning the gap. The germline CDR1 and CDR2 sequences are SNHLY and FYNNEI. CDR3 in DNA: TGTGCCAGCGTCACAAACCCCCAGAACACTGAAGCTTTCTTT. It specifies CASVTNPQNTEAFF.

The rearrangement joins TRBV2 to TRBJ2-7; TRBD1 agrees at 9 bases. The V and J ends lost 7 bases and 0 bases, in that order; junction bases with no gene match: 13. This CDR3 has 17 residues. Germline loops: CDR1 SNHLY, CDR2 FYNNEI. DNA of the CDR3: TGTGCCAGCATTCTCGGGACAGGGTATTCCAGCTCCTACGAGCAGTACTTC. Translation: CASILGTGYSSSYEQYF.

V is TRBV21-1 and J is TRBJ2-2; the table names TRBD1, a call not compared with the DNA. TRBV21-1 is an annotated pseudogene. The CDR3 runs 16 residues. The CDR3 sequence: CASSKPTGGADGELFF. In nucleotides, the CDR3 is TGTGCCAGCAGCAAACCGACAGGGGGCGCCGACGGGGAGCTGTTTTTT.

The sample holds one count of this clone. The J gene is TRBJ2-1, the V gene TRBV11-2; 10 positions match TRBD2. The length of the CDR3 is 16 residues. Germline V gives CDR1 SGHAT, CDR2 FQNNGV. Losses at the gene ends were 1 base for V and 8 bases for J; bases not matched to a gene: 8. The CDR3 protein is CASSLASGRDGDEQFF. CDR3 nucleotides: TGTGCCAGCAGCTTAGCTAGCGGGAGAGACGGGGATGAGCAGTTCTTC.